Presented here are 32 T cell receptor beta chains from one specimen sequenced in a study of T cell responses to AZD1222 COVID-19 vaccine. Repertoires were generated with immunoSEQ multiplex PCR, while TCRdb's copy carries only in-frame clones and drops some. The table shows approximately 150,000 clones, with about 91% occurring only once. Sequenced material: peripheral blood, taken on day 0 of MenACWY control vaccination. Source of these receptors: an adult in good health.

The gene calls are TRBV6-5 and TRBJ2-2, with 7 bases that match TRBD2. V was pared by 4 bases and J by 5 bases, with 4 bases of the junction left unmatched. The germline V gene has CDR1 MNHEY and CDR2 SVGAGI. The length of the CDR3 is 14 residues. CDR3 bases: TGTGCCAGCAGTTGGGGAGGGACGACCGGGGAGCTGTTTTTT. Amino acid sequence: CASSWGGTTGELFF.

The chain's CDR3 is CASSVETGSNEKLFF. Written as DNA, the CDR3 is TGCGCCAGCAGCGTGGAGACAGGGAGTAATGAAAAACTGTTTTTT. The chain recombines TRBV5-1 with TRBJ1-4; TRBD1 matches 7 bases. V lost 4 bases, J lost 4 bases, and 7 bases stayed unmatched. Germline CDR1 SGHRS, CDR2 YFSETQ. This CDR3 has 15 amino acids.

The CDR3 sequence is CASSFRRHMNTEAFF. The CDR3 DNA sequence: TGTGCCAGCAGTTTCCGGCGGCATATGAACACTGAAGCTTTCTTT. The gene calls are TRBV27 and TRBJ1-1; D call uncertain. V was pared by 3 bases and J by 0 bases, with 11 bases between. Germline V gene sequence: CDR1 MNHEY, CDR2 SMNVEV (reference sequence). The length of the CDR3 is 15 residues.

The chain employs TRBV27 and TRBJ2-7; possibly TRBD2 for D (6 bases). CDR1 and CDR2 (germline): MNHEY, SMNVEV (reference sequence). V was trimmed by 3 bases and J by 0 bases, leaving 18 bases between them. This CDR3 comprises 17 residues. In DNA, the CDR3 is TGTGCCAGCAGTTTTTTAGCGGACGTCCAATACTCCTACGAGCAGTACTTC. This gives the protein CASSFLADVQYSYEQYF.

DNA for the CDR3: TGTGCCAGCAGCGAGGACAGTCACACAGATACGCAGTATTTT. This codes for CASSEDSHTDTQYF. The chain combines TRBV2 with TRBJ2-3; D is perhaps TRBD1 (6 bases). V lost 6 bases, J lost 2 bases, and 12 bases lay in between. Looked up from germline, CDR1 is SNHLY and CDR2 is FYNNEI. This CDR3 contains 14 residues.

The chain combines TRBV5-8 with TRBJ2-3; D is undetermined. The ends were cut back, 4 bases at V and 8 bases at J, with 14 bases in the middle. The CDR3 is 13 amino acids. The germline CDR1 and CDR2 sequences are SGHTS and YDEGEE. Written as DNA, the CDR3 is TGTGCCAGCAGCGCGGATAACTTCGGTACGCAGTATTTT. Its translation is CASSADNFGTQYF. The full variable domain, completed using reference TRBV5-8 and TRBJ2-3, is EAGVTQSPTHLIKTRGQQATLRCSPISGHTSVYWYQQALGLGLQFLLWYDEGEERNRGNFPPRFSGRQFPNYSSELNVNALELEDSALYLCASSADNFGTQYFGPGTRLTVL.

This chain links TRBV10-3 with TRBJ1-6; possibly TRBD1 for D (5 bases). The germline V and J ends were trimmed by 0 bases and 0 bases, with 9 bases remaining between them. This CDR3 has 17 residues. The germline V gene has CDR1 ENHRY and CDR2 SYGVKD. Here the CDR3 reads CAISESMGGSYNSPLHF. CDR3 bases: TGTGCCATCAGTGAGTCTATGGGGGGCTCCTATAATTCACCCCTCCACTTT.

The chain uses TRBV3-1 (or the pseudogene TRBV3-2) and TRBJ2-7; a possible D gene is TRBD2 (6 bases). This CDR3 contains 16 residues. Trimming pared 1 base from V and 7 bases from J, leaving 20 bases between. Germline V CDR1 and CDR2: LGHDT, YNNKEL (reference sequence). The CDR3 DNA reads TGTGCCAGCAGCCAAGGCGGCGGGGCCGCCCCACTGGAGCAGTACTTC. It codes for CASSQGGGAAPLEQYF.

This chain links TRBV28 with TRBJ1-5; D may be TRBD1 (6 bases). The CDR3 runs 13 residues. Looked up from germline, CDR1 is MDHEN and CDR2 is SYDVKM. Trimming removed 9 bases from V and 3 bases from J, with 12 bases in between. The chain's CDR3 is CASRGEVNQPQHF. For the CDR3, the DNA is TGTGCCAGTAGGGGGGAGGTCAATCAGCCCCAGCATTTT.

Of note for this clone: The junction and the germline gene differ at one end; a read error may be behind it. The chain employs TRBV9 and TRBJ2-2; TRBD2 might be the D (7 bases). Per the germline V gene, CDR1 is SGDLS and CDR2 is YYNGEE. The CDR3 extends over 16 amino acids. As DNA, the CDR3 is TGTGCCCGCAGCGTAGAGGGGGGAGGGGCGACCGGGGAGCTGTTTTTT. This sequence encodes CARSVEGGGATGELFF.

The chain has TRBV10-3 and TRBJ1-1; D gene uncertain. V was pared by 0 bases and J by 2 bases, with 4 bases between. The germline V gene encodes CDR1 ENHRY and CDR2 SYGVKD. This CDR3 comprises 13 residues. This CDR3 reads CAISESYNTEAFF. The CDR3 region has the DNA TGTGCCATCAGTGAGTCTTATAACACTGAAGCTTTCTTT.

The chain carries TRBV25-1 and TRBJ1-2; 7 nucleotides line up with TRBD1. Looked up from germline, CDR1 is MGHDK and CDR2 is SYGVNS. Trimming cost V 7 bases and J 3 bases; bases outside gene matches: 8. The CDR3 is made up of 14 amino acids. CDR3 nucleotide sequence: TGTGCCAGCACCCCCCGGGACAGTTACTATGGCTACACCTTC. It is translated as CASTPRDSYYGYTF.

In this sample, this clone turned up a few times. CDR3: CAWSGLNSNQPQHF. The CDR3 coding sequence is TGTGCCTGGAGTGGCTTGAATAGCAATCAGCCCCAGCATTTT. The chain carries TRBV30 and TRBJ1-5; D uncertain. With 1 base removed from V and 0 bases from J, the gap between germline ends came to 7 bases. The CDR3 is made up of 14 amino acids. Germline V lookup: CDR1 GTSNPN, CDR2 SVGIG (reference sequence).

This sequence joins TRBV5-1 and TRBJ1-1; possible D gene TRBD1, 6 bases. Germline values: CDR1 SGHRS, CDR2 YFSETQ. Trimming stripped 2 bases from V and 6 bases from J, with 20 bases between. The CDR3 consists of 16 residues. The CDR3 is CASSLVSGGPRAEAFF. In nucleotides, the CDR3 is TGCGCCAGCAGCTTAGTCTCCGGGGGGCCTCGGGCTGAAGCTTTCTTT.

The chain links TRBV6-5 to TRBJ1-5; D uncertain. This CDR3 region has 13 residues. Deletions cut 4 bases from V and 0 bases from J, with 4 bases between. Germline CDR1 MNHEY, CDR2 SVGAGI. CDR3 in amino acids: CASSWGSNQPQHF. Here the CDR3 DNA reads TGTGCCAGCAGTTGGGGTAGCAATCAGCCCCAGCATTTT.

The V gene is TRBV5-5, the J gene TRBJ1-3, with D maybe TRBD1 (5 bases). V was cut by 6 bases and J by 0 bases, with 22 bases left in between. CDR3 length equals 18 residues. The germline V gene has CDR1 SGHKS and CDR2 YYEKEE (reference sequence). The CDR3 loop is CASTVSLTVISSGNTIYF. The DNA for the CDR3 is TGTGCCAGCACTGTATCCTTGACAGTGATAAGCTCTGGAAACACCATATATTTT.

This clone appeared a single time. The rearrangement joins TRBV4-2 to TRBJ2-3; a weak D match, TRBD2 (6 bases). The V gene lost 4 bases and the J gene lost 4 bases, with 18 bases spanning the gap. This CDR3 is built from 16 residues. CDR1 is LGHNA and CDR2 is YNFKEQ in the germline V gene. The CDR3 DNA sequence: TGTGCCAGCAGCCTAACCGGGACTCGCGGCGCAGATACGCAGTATTTT. Translation gives CASSLTGTRGADTQYF.

The genes are TRBV6-5 and TRBJ1-6, with 9 bases identical to TRBD1. CDR3 size: 13 residues. The ends lost 6 bases at V and 7 bases at J; junction bases unmatched: 1. Germline V gene lookup returns CDR1 MNHEY and CDR2 SVGAGI. This chain's CDR3 is CASSGQGNSPLHF. The DNA for the CDR3 is TGTGCCAGCAGCGGACAGGGGAATTCACCCCTCCACTTT.

The rearrangement links TRBV5-1 to TRBJ1-4; TRBD1 matches 9 bases. Germline-derived CDR1 and CDR2 are SGHRS and YFSETQ. J gave up 8 bases and V 0 bases, and 8 bases lay outside the gene matches. The CDR3 has 16 residues. In DNA, the CDR3 is TGCGCCAGCAGCTTGGATGTGGGACAGGGAAGGGAAAAACTGTTTTTT. It specifies CASSLDVGQGREKLFF.

The V gene is TRBV6-5, the J gene TRBJ1-5; perhaps TRBD1 as D (6 bases). The germline V gene has CDR1 MNHEY and CDR2 SVGAGI. The germline V and J ends were trimmed by 5 bases and 1 base, with 12 bases remaining between them. The CDR3 sequence is 15 residues long. The DNA for the CDR3 is TGTGCCAGCAGTAGGAGGGGGGAAAGCAATCAGCCCCAGCATTTT. Protein: CASSRRGESNQPQHF.

The chain joins TRBV27 to TRBJ2-7; 8 bases align to TRBD1. The CDR3 sequence is 13 residues long. V shed 5 bases, J shed 2 bases, and the junction held 2 bases outside the gene matches. The germline CDR1 and CDR2 sequences are MNHEY and SMNVEV (reference sequence). The DNA of the CDR3 is TGTGCCAGCAGTGCAGGGGGCCCCTACGAGCAGTACTTC. Its protein is CASSAGGPYEQYF.

The chain has TRBV20-1 and TRBJ1-1; D uncertain. Germline V gene sequence: CDR1 DFQATT, CDR2 SNEGSKA (reference sequence). This CDR3 region has 10 residues. Trimming cost V 1 base and J 6 bases, with 3 bases left between them. CDR3 protein: CSARAPEAFF. CDR3 nucleotide sequence: TGCAGTGCTAGAGCGCCTGAAGCTTTCTTT.

The V call is TRBV5-4, the J call TRBJ2-3; no definite D call. This CDR3 is 13 amino acids long. With 7 bases removed from V and 1 base from J, the gap between germline ends came to 10 bases. The germline V gene has CDR1 SGHNT and CDR2 YYREEE (reference sequence). The CDR3 coding sequence is TGTGCCAGCTCCATCCAGGGCACAGATACGCAGTATTTT. Translation: CASSIQGTDTQYF.

The genes are TRBV7-9 and TRBJ1-5, with TRBD1 identical over 8 bases. V shed 3 bases and J 7 bases; nucleotides not matched to a gene: 5. CDR1 and CDR2 (germline): SEHNR, FQNEAQ (reference sequence). The CDR3 totals 14 residues. This chain's CDR3 is CASSFQGAQQPQHF. The DNA of the CDR3 is TGTGCCAGCAGCTTTCAGGGGGCCCAACAGCCCCAGCATTTT.

V and J are TRBV19 and TRBJ2-3; tentatively, D is TRBD2 (9 bases). The length of the CDR3 is 17 residues. Trimming cost V 3 bases and J 6 bases, with 22 bases left between them. Germline CDR1 and CDR2: LNHDA and SQIVND (reference sequence). The CDR3 nucleotides read TGTGCCAGTAGTATGCGGGGGGGTTGGACAGGGCAGGATACGCAGTATTTT. It is translated as CASSMRGGWTGQDTQYF.

The chain employs TRBV19 and TRBJ1-2, with 10 bases aligning to TRBD1. The CDR3 consists of 15 residues. Trimming took 6 bases from V and 3 from J; bases not matched to a gene: 7. Germline CDR1 and CDR2: LNHDA and SQIVND (reference sequence). CDR3 coding DNA: TGTGCCAGTAGCGGGACAGGGGCGGGGGACTATGGCTACACCTTC. This translates into CASSGTGAGDYGYTF.

The gene calls are TRBV9 and TRBJ2-5; D gene uncertain. The CDR3 loop spans 13 amino acids. Germline CDR1 reads SGDLS; CDR2 reads YYNGEE. Trimming took off 0 bases at V and 5 bases at J, with 8 bases between the two ends. The CDR3 loop is CASSVGLIETQYF. The CDR3 DNA follows: TGTGCCAGCAGCGTAGGACTTATTGAGACCCAGTACTTC.

In nucleotides, the CDR3 is TGTGCCAGCAGTTTAGCAGCCTGGGACAGGGCAAACGAAAAACTGTTTTTT. This codes for CASSLAAWDRANEKLFF. The chain employs TRBV27 and TRBJ1-4; 9 nucleotides match TRBD1. V was pared by 2 bases and J by 8 bases, with 12 bases of the junction left unmatched. The germline CDR1 and CDR2 sequences are MNHEY and SMNVEV (reference sequence). The CDR3 is made up of 17 amino acids.

The genes are TRBV7-2 and TRBJ1-2, with D tentatively TRBD1 (5 bases). Germline V gene sequence: CDR1 SGHTA, CDR2 FQGNSA. CDR3 length equals 14 residues. V lost 6 bases, J lost 6 bases, and 17 bases lay in between. In DNA, the CDR3 is TGTGCCAGCAGTCCCCGGCGGCAGGGAAATGGCTACACCTTC. This gives the protein CASSPRRQGNGYTF.

This clone was detected a few times. This chain links TRBV14 with TRBJ2-2; D is possibly TRBD2 (6 bases). The germline gives CDR1 SGHDN, CDR2 FVKESK. The CDR3 is 14 amino acids. The V and J ends lost 5 bases and 7 bases respectively, with 14 bases between them. CDR3 nucleotide sequence: TGTGCCAGCAGCTCCAGACTAGAAGGCGGGGAGCTGTTTTTT. This translates into CASSSRLEGGELFF.

This clone has just one count. The chain combines TRBV18 with TRBJ2-4; TRBD2 agrees at 14 bases. This CDR3 has 16 amino acids. Looked up from germline, CDR1 is KGHSH and CDR2 is LQKENI. J gave up 5 bases and V 6 bases, and 6 bases lay outside the gene matches. As DNA, the CDR3 is TGTGCCAGCTCCATCTTGGGACTAGCGGGAGAAAACATTCAGTACTTC. Amino acid sequence: CASSILGLAGENIQYF.

A single count supports this clone. The chain joins TRBV18 to TRBJ1-1; the match to TRBD1 covers 7 bases. Per the germline V gene, CDR1 is KGHSH and CDR2 is LQKENI. The ends lost 3 bases at V and 6 bases at J; junction bases unmatched: 7. This CDR3 comprises 14 residues. CDR3 nucleotides: TGTGCCAGCTCACCTGACAGGGATTATGCTGAAGCTTTCTTT. This gives the protein CASSPDRDYAEAFF.